The 27 T cell receptor beta chains below come from one sample, sequenced in a study of glioma-infiltrating T cells after dendritic cell vaccination. Repertoires were generated with immunoSEQ multiplex PCR, while TCRdb's copy carries only in-frame clones and drops some. The sample lists fewer than 60,000 clones; 70% to 90% were seen once. Time point meaning: after dendritic cell vaccination, including at tumor progression/relapse. Sample: blood, taken after dendritic cell vaccination. All receptors come from a human donor with glioblastoma.

This clone was recorded only once. The rearrangement uses TRBV7-2 and TRBJ2-7; unclear D gene. V gave up 2 bases and J gave up 12 bases, with 17 bases separating them. The V gene's germline CDR1 is SGHTA and CDR2 FQGNSA. The CDR3 has 13 amino acids. The chain's CDR3 is CASSLINFGTPYF. Here the CDR3 DNA reads TGTGCCAGCAGCTTAATTAATTTTGGCACCCCGTACTTC. Complete variable domain (other parts from reference TRBV7-2 and TRBJ2-7): GAGVSQSPSNKVTEKGKDVELRCDPISGHTALYWYRQSLGQGLEFLIYFQGNSAPDKSGLPSDRFSAERTGGSVSTLTIQRTQQEDSAVYLCASSLINFGTPYFGPGTRLTVT.

With regard to this clone: At the DNA level, this CDR3 is encoded by other sequences in the same sample as well. The chain couples TRBV18 to TRBJ1-2; TRBD1 might be the D (5 bases). Germline CDR1 KGHSH, CDR2 LQKENI. V was clipped by 3 bases and J by 3 bases, with 8 bases between them. CDR3 length: 13 amino acids. Written as DNA, the CDR3 is TGTGCCAGCTCACCTGGGACTGACTATGGCTACACCTTC. It specifies CASSPGTDYGYTF. Full variable domain (outside the CDR3, taken from reference TRBV18 and TRBJ1-2): NAGVMQNPRHLVRRRGQEARLRCSPMKGHSHVYWYRQLPEEGLKFMVYLQKENIIDESGMPKERFSAEFPKEGPSILRIQQVVRGDSAAYFCASSPGTDYGYTFGSGTRLTVV.

This CDR3 is CASATLAAEGETQYF. The CDR3 coding sequence is TGTGCCAGTGCCACTTTAGCAGCCGAGGGAGAGACCCAGTACTTC. The gene calls are TRBV7-2 and TRBJ2-5, with D possibly being TRBD2 (5 bases). The CDR3 has 15 residues. The V and J ends lost 9 bases and 4 bases respectively, with 21 bases between them. CDR1 SGHTA and CDR2 FQGNSA come from the germline V gene.

V usage is TRBV2 and J usage is TRBJ2-2; 9 bases agree with TRBD2. The CDR3 extends over 18 amino acids. Germline V lookup: CDR1 SNHLY, CDR2 FYNNEI. J lost 7 bases, V lost 7 bases, and 19 bases had no gene match. This chain's CDR3 is CASIPLNAGTSRVGELFF. CDR3 DNA sequence: TGTGCCAGCATCCCTCTGAACGCCGGGACTAGCAGAGTCGGGGAGCTGTTTTTT. The full variable domain, completed using reference TRBV2 and TRBJ2-2, is EPEVTQTPSHQVTQMGQEVILRCVPISNHLYFYWYRQILGQKVEFLVSFYNNEISEKSEIFDDQFSVERPDGSNFTLKIRSTKLEDSAMYFCASIPLNAGTSRVGELFFGEGSRLTVL.

This clone was seen only once. V is TRBV4-1 and J is TRBJ2-2; 7 bases match TRBD2. Germline loops: CDR1 MGHRA, CDR2 YSYEKL. The CDR3 sequence is 17 residues long. The V gene end was trimmed by 1 base and the J gene end by 4 bases; junction bases not matched to a gene: 9. The CDR3 protein is CASSQVPAGHSTGELFF. The CDR3 DNA follows: TGCGCCAGCAGCCAAGTGCCAGCGGGGCACTCCACCGGGGAGCTGTTTTTT.

The chain is built from TRBV29-1 and TRBJ2-7; the match to TRBD1 covers 7 bases. The CDR3 spans 14 residues. Germline lookup yields CDR1 SQVTM and CDR2 ANQGSEA. V shed 6 bases, J shed 0 bases, and the junction held 8 bases outside the gene matches. The CDR3 loop is CSVLRDRSSYEQYF. In nucleotides, the CDR3 is TGCAGCGTACTCCGGGACAGAAGCTCCTACGAGCAGTACTTC.

This clone has only one observation. V and J are TRBV7-9 and TRBJ2-5; TRBD2 agrees at 7 bases. The germline V gene encodes CDR1 SEHNR and CDR2 FQNEAQ (reference sequence). J lost 5 bases, V lost 1 base, and 4 bases had no gene match. The CDR3 totals 14 residues. The CDR3 nucleotides read TGTGCCAGCAGCTTAGTGGCCGGGAGGGAGACCCAGTACTTC. Its translation: CASSLVAGRETQYF. Based on the CDR3 plus reference TRBV7-9 and TRBJ2-5, the full variable domain is DTGVSQNPRHKITKRGQNVTFRCDPISEHNRLYWYRQTLGQGPEFLTYFQNEAQLEKSRLLSDRFSAERPKGSFSTLEIQRTEQGDSAMYLCASSLVAGRETQYFGPGTRLLVL.

The gene calls are TRBV28 and TRBJ2-5; 8 bases align to TRBD1. This CDR3 spans 18 amino acids. After removal of 5 bases from V and 2 bases from J, the junction contained 16 bases not matched to a gene. CDR1 is MDHEN, CDR2 SYDVKM, per germline. The CDR3 loop is CASSPPFAAGGRQETQYF. The CDR3 DNA follows: TGTGCCAGCAGTCCCCCGTTCGCCGCAGGGGGCCGGCAAGAGACCCAGTACTTC.

CDR3 bases: TGTGCCATCAGTGAGACAGGCAGCGGACAGGGGGTAGGGTTCGAGCAGTACTTC. It translates to CAISETGSGQGVGFEQYF. This rearrangement joins TRBV10-3 to TRBJ2-7; 10 nucleotides agree with TRBD1. The junction had 16 bases not matched to a gene; V was cut back by 2 bases and J by 6 bases. The CDR3 is 18 amino acids. The germline gives CDR1 ENHRY, CDR2 SYGVKD.

The rearrangement links TRBV15 to TRBJ1-2, with D unclear. This CDR3 is built from 16 residues. Between the trimmed V and J ends, which lost 0 bases and 0 bases, there was a span of 11 bases. Germline CDR1 is LNHNV and CDR2 is YYDKDF (reference sequence). In DNA form, the CDR3 reads TGTGCCACCAGCAGAGACCGAGCACTACCTAACTATGGCTACACCTTC. It translates to CATSRDRALPNYGYTF.

The CDR3 DNA sequence: TGTGCCACCAGCAGACCCCGTCAGGGGACTGAAGCTTTCTTT. Residues: CATSRPRQGTEAFF. This chain uses TRBV15 with TRBJ1-1, with D perhaps matching TRBD1 (6 bases). Trimming shortened V by 2 bases and J by 5 bases, and 12 bases separated the two germline ends. The CDR3 has 14 amino acids. Looked up from germline, CDR1 is LNHNV and CDR2 is YYDKDF (reference sequence). Variable domain in full (rest from reference TRBV15 and TRBJ1-1): DAMVIQNPRYQVTQFGKPVTLSCSQTLNHNVMYWYQQKSSQAPKLLFHYYDKDFNNEADTPDNFQSRRPNTSFCFLDIRSPGLGDTAMYLCATSRPRQGTEAFFGQGTRLTVV.

This clone was counted only a few times. The chain links TRBV5-1 to TRBJ2-3, with D tentatively TRBD2 (6 bases). The length of the CDR3 is 15 residues. Per the germline V gene, CDR1 is SGHRS and CDR2 is YFSETQ. The V end was cut by 2 bases, the J end by 0 bases, with 10 bases between. Here the CDR3 reads CASSFGLPSTDTQYF. For the CDR3, the DNA is TGCGCCAGCAGCTTCGGACTACCTAGCACAGATACGCAGTATTTT.

The chain links TRBV15 to TRBJ1-5; perhaps TRBD1 as D (5 bases). Germline V CDR1 and CDR2: LNHNV, YYDKDF (reference sequence). V was shortened by 1 base and J by 1 base, with 20 bases between the two germline ends. This CDR3 is built from 19 residues. The CDR3 sequence: CATSRGRGRDFVSNQPQHF. CDR3 DNA: TGTGCCACCAGCAGAGGAAGGGGCAGGGATTTTGTAAGCAATCAGCCCCAGCATTTT.

The chain combines TRBV5-1 with TRBJ1-2, with a possible D match to TRBD1 (5 bases). There are 15 residues in the CDR3. Germline CDR1 reads SGHRS; CDR2 reads YFSETQ. Trimming took off 4 bases at V and 2 bases at J, with 15 bases between the two ends. CDR3 region: CASSHRVDNNYGYTF. In DNA, the CDR3 is TGCGCCAGCAGCCACCGCGTGGACAACAACTATGGCTACACCTTC.

The rearrangement uses TRBV4-3 and TRBJ2-7; the D gene is possibly TRBD1 (6 bases). This CDR3 contains 17 residues. Trimming pared 4 bases from V and 0 bases from J, leaving 19 bases between. CDR1 and CDR2 from the germline V gene are LGHNA and YSLEER. The CDR3 region has the DNA TGCGCCAGCAGCCCCAAATGGGGGCAGGGGAACTCCTACGAGCAGTACTTC. As protein: CASSPKWGQGNSYEQYF.

A few counts support this clone. This chain links TRBV14 with TRBJ2-1; the match to TRBD2 covers 14 bases. This CDR3 region has 17 residues. V was clipped by 2 bases and J by 4 bases; unmatched bases: 4. CDR1 SGHDN and CDR2 FVKESK come from the germline V gene. This CDR3 is CASSQRTSGRTYNEQFF. The CDR3 region has the DNA TGTGCCAGCAGCCAAAGGACTAGCGGGAGGACTTACAATGAGCAGTTCTTC. The full variable domain, completed using reference TRBV14 and TRBJ2-1, is EAGVTQFPSHSVIEKGQTVTLRCDPISGHDNLYWYRRVMGKEIKFLLHFVKESKQDESGMPNNRFLAERTGGTYSTLKVQPAELEDSGVYFCASSQRTSGRTYNEQFFGPGTRLTVL.

This clone was observed a few times. The chain links TRBV7-3 to TRBJ2-1, with 10 bases fitting TRBD2. Per germline, CDR1 SGHTA and CDR2 FQGTGA. This CDR3 is built from 15 residues. V lost 2 bases to trimming and J lost 6 bases; unmatched junction nucleotides: 4. CDR3 coding DNA: TGTGCCAGCAGCTTACTAGCGGGAGATGGCAATGAGCAGTTCTTC. Translating it yields CASSLLAGDGNEQFF.

As DNA, the CDR3 is TGTGCCAGCAGTACCTCAGAAACCGGGGAGCTGTTTTTT. The encoded protein is CASSTSETGELFF. This chain joins TRBV5-5 and TRBJ2-2, with D unclear. Per germline, CDR1 SGHKS and CDR2 YYEKEE (reference sequence). The CDR3 sequence is 13 residues long. V lost 5 bases, J lost 5 bases, and 10 bases lay in between.

The chain employs TRBV28 and TRBJ2-3; maybe TRBD1 (5 bases). Between the trimmed V and J ends, which lost 8 bases and 0 bases, there was a span of 9 bases. Germline CDR1 and CDR2: MDHEN and SYDVKM. The CDR3 extends over 13 amino acids. The CDR3 region is CASLGRSTDTQYF. The DNA for the CDR3 is TGTGCCAGCTTGGGGCGGAGCACAGATACGCAGTATTTT.

This clone occurred a few times. The rearrangement links TRBV4-1 to TRBJ2-3; 9 nucleotides match TRBD1. With V trimmed by 4 bases and J by 1 base, 12 bases remained unmatched. CDR1 MGHRA and CDR2 YSYEKL come from the germline V gene. The CDR3 runs 18 residues. CDR3 sequence reads: CASSRRQGGPPGTDTQYF. DNA for the CDR3: TGCGCCAGCAGCCGTAGACAGGGGGGACCACCTGGCACAGATACGCAGTATTTT.

DNA of the CDR3: TGTGCCAGCAGGAGAGATAGTCACAATGAGCAGTTCTTC. Translating gives CASRRDSHNEQFF. The genes are TRBV5-4 and TRBJ2-1; no definite D call. V lost 5 bases and J 5 bases, leaving 11 bases between the germline ends. CDR1 SGHNT and CDR2 YYREEE come from the germline V gene (reference sequence). The CDR3 totals 13 residues.

In its sample, this clone was seen once. This chain uses TRBV4-1 with TRBJ2-1; 10 positions agree with TRBD1. This CDR3 spans 17 amino acids. The V gene end was trimmed by 0 bases and the J gene end by 7 bases; junction bases not matched to a gene: 9. CDR1 and CDR2 from the germline V gene are MGHRA and YSYEKL. DNA of the CDR3: TGCGCCAGCAGCCAAGATGGTGGGACAGGGGTAATGAATGAGCAGTTCTTC. Its translation is CASSQDGGTGVMNEQFF.

The chain is built from TRBV19 and TRBJ2-2, with D perhaps TRBD1 (6 bases). Germline V CDR1 and CDR2: LNHDA, SQIVND (reference sequence). This CDR3 spans 16 amino acids. V dropped 7 bases and J dropped 2 bases, with 17 bases sitting between them. Here the CDR3 reads CASILGPGANTGELFF. Here the CDR3 DNA reads TGTGCCAGTATCCTCGGGCCAGGGGCTAACACCGGGGAGCTGTTTTTT. The full variable domain, with the rest looked up from reference TRBV19 and TRBJ2-2, is DGGITQSPKYLFRKEGQNVTLSCEQNLNHDAMYWYRQDPGQGLRLIYYSQIVNDFQKGDIAEGYSVSREKKESFPLTVTSAQKNPTAFYLCASILGPGANTGELFFGEGSRLTVL.

This chain connects TRBV7-9 to TRBJ2-1, with 8 bases fitting TRBD2. V lost 5 bases and J lost 5; bases outside the gene matches: 11. Germline values: CDR1 SEHNR, CDR2 FQNEAQ (reference sequence). The CDR3 is 16 residues long. CDR3: CASSGAREGYNNEQFF. CDR3 coding DNA: TGTGCCAGCAGCGGCGCACGGGAGGGCTATAACAATGAGCAGTTCTTC. The whole variable domain, remainder taken from reference TRBV7-9 and TRBJ2-1, is DTGVSQNPRHKITKRGQNVTFRCDPISEHNRLYWYRQTLGQGPEFLTYFQNEAQLEKSRLLSDRFSAERPKGSFSTLEIQRTEQGDSAMYLCASSGAREGYNNEQFFGPGTRLTVL.

This clone was seen just once. The rearrangement links TRBV6-4 to TRBJ2-1, with a possible D match to TRBD2 (7 bases). The CDR3 contains 15 residues. The germline V gene encodes CDR1 MRHNA and CDR2 SNTAGT. V was shortened by 9 bases and J by 4 bases, with 19 bases between the two germline ends. This chain's CDR3 is CARVGGASHYNEQFF. For the CDR3, the DNA is TGTGCCAGGGTGGGGGGGGCCAGCCATTACAATGAGCAGTTCTTC.

This chain connects TRBV6-5 to TRBJ1-4; D is possibly TRBD1 (6 bases). CDR1 and CDR2 (germline): MNHEY, SVGAGI. With 6 bases removed from V and 8 bases from J, the gap between germline ends came to 16 bases. The CDR3 totals 14 residues. CDR3 coding DNA: TGTGCCAGCAGGTCCAGGGGTGCCGGGGAAAAACTGTTTTTT. Its protein is CASRSRGAGEKLFF.

The genes are TRBV13 and TRBJ2-3, with a tentative D call TRBD1 (6 bases). The V gene lost 7 bases and the J gene lost 2 bases, with 13 bases spanning the gap. The CDR3 spans 14 residues. Germline loops: CDR1 PRHDT, CDR2 FYEKMQ (reference sequence). The CDR3: CASTEGQHTDTQYF. In DNA, the CDR3 is TGTGCCAGCACCGAAGGACAGCACACAGATACGCAGTATTTT.